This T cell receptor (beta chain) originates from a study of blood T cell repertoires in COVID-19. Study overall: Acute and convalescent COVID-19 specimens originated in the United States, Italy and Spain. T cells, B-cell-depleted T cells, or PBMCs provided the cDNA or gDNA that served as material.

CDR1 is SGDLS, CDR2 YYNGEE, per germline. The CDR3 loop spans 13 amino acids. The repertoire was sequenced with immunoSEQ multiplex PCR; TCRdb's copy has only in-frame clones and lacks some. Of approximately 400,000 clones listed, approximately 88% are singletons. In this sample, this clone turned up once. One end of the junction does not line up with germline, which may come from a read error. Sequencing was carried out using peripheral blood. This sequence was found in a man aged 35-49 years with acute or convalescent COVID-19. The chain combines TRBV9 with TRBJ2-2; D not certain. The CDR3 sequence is CASTVLITGELFF. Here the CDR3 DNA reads TGTGCCAGCACCGTACTAATTACCGGGGAGCTGTTTTTT.